The clone carrying this T cell receptor (beta chain) was counted many times. The sample comes from a study of T cells in Graves' hyperthyroidism and ophthalmopathy. TCR beta CDR3 regions were amplified from RNA. Carried out on the TCR CDR3, a first-round RT-PCR used the HTBI primer set. MiXCR, applied by TCRdb to the multiplex PCR reads, yields one record per CDR3 protein. The sample comprises around 370,000 distinct CDR3 sequences, roughly 20% of which are singletons, and 35% to 45% rests with the top ten. V was clipped by 8 bases and J by 0 bases; unmatched bases: 7. There are 15 residues in the CDR3. CDR1 and CDR2 (germline): SNHLY, FYNNEI.

This clonotype originated in a man aged 18 to 35 with Graves' ophthalmopathy. The sample taken for sequencing was blood. V gene TRBV2 combines with J gene TRBJ2-3, with 8 positions matching TRBD1. CDR3 amino acids: CASPGGETSTDTQYF. In DNA, the CDR3 is TGTGCCAGCCCAGGGGGCGAAACGAGCACAGATACGCAGTATTTT.